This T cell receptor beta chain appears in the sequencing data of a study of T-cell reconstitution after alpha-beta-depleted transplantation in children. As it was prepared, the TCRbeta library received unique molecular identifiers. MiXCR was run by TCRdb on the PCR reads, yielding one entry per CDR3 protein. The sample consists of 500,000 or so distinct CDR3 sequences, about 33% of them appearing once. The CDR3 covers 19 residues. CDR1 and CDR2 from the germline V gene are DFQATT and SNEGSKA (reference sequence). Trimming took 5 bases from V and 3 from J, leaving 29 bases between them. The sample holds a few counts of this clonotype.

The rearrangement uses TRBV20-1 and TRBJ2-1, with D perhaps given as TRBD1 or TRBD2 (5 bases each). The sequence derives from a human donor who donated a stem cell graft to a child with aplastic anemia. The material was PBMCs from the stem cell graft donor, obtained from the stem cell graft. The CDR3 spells CSASLPSRDLLSLYNEQFF. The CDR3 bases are TGCAGTGCTTCCTTACCCTCCCGGGACCTCCTTTCCCTCTACAATGAGCAGTTCTTC.